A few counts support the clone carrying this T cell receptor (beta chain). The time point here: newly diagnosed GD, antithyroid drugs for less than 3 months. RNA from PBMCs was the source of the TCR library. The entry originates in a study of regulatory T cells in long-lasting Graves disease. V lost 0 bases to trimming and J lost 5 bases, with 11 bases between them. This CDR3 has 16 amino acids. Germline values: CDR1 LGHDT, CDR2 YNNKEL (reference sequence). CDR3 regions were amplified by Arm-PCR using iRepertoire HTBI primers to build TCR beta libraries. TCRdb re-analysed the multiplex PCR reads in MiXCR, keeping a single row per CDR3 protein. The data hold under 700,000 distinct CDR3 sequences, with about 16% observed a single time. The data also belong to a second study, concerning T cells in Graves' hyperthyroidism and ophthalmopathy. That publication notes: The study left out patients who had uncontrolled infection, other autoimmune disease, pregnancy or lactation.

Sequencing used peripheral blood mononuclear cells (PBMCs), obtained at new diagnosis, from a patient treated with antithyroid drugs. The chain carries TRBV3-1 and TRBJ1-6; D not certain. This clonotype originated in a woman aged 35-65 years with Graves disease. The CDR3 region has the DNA TGTGCCAGCAGCCAAGAAACGGACTTTAATAATTCACCCCTCCACTTT. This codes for CASSQETDFNNSPLHF.